This TCR beta chain was obtained from a study of regulatory T cells in long-lasting Graves disease (dated by TCRdb to about 2021). Background on the whole study: Patients with newly diagnosed Graves' disease had been on antithyroid drugs for under 3 months. The study was conducted in China and was registered as a clinical trial. This study used TCR sequencing and RNA sequencing of peripheral blood to compare persistent Graves' disease patients against newly diagnosed Graves' disease patients. A total of around 35 samples underwent TCR sequencing, from roughly 13 patients with persistent Graves' disease and around 20 patients with newly diagnosed Graves' disease.

V is cut by 6 bases and J by 2 bases, and the space between the germline ends is 10 bases. From its cysteine to its phenylalanine, the CDR3 spans 13 amino acids. Only CDR3 DNA remains: 39 bases, in frame from the first base. Sequences SNHLY (CDR1) and FYNNEI (CDR2) are obtained from the germline V gene. On the study overall, not on this receptor specifically: A larger number of public clonotypes was shared among persistent patients (around 2,500) than among newly diagnosed patients (more than 850). Only peripheral blood was studied, because thyroid tissue, the primary lesion, was inaccessible. The small sample size was acknowledged by the authors as a limitation that may reduce accuracy. Sequencing and analysis were limited to the TCR beta chain. Persistent Graves' disease patients showed lower TCR Shannon entropy and fewer highly expanded clones than newly diagnosed patients, suggesting clonal expansion. TRBV28, TRBJ1-2 and TRBJ2-5 were preferentially used in persistent disease, while TRBV20-1 and TRBJ2-1 were favored in newly diagnosed disease.

As for this clonotype: The antigen this receptor binds is unknown. Base qualities were left out, and no much larger clone turns up one base away.

Sample time point, as interpreted from the label and publication: newly diagnosed GD, antithyroid drugs for less than 3 months. For both TCR sequencing and RNA sequencing, RNA was extracted from PBMCs in TRIzol. The diagnosis of Graves' disease followed American Thyroid Association guidelines. Recruitment of patients was carried out at an endocrinology department in Xi'an, China. From each patient, about 9.7 milliliters of peripheral blood was collected into an EDTA anticoagulant tube. Ficoll Paque Plus density gradient separation was used to isolate PBMCs, and no additional T cell sorting was done. An Agilent 2100 Bioanalyzer and agarose gel were used to assess RNA quality, and a NanoDrop 2000 was used to measure RNA concentration. The library was made by multiplex PCR. TCRdb names Illumina HiSeq 4000 as the instrument used. To build TCR beta libraries, CDR3 regions were amplified by Arm-PCR using iRepertoire HTBI primers. Gel purification was performed on PCR products prior to sequencing. The authors' analysis ran thus. Across samples, around 62 TRBV and 13 to 15 TRBJ segments were identified and used for gene usage analysis of CDR3 amino acid clonotypes. Filtered high-quality paired reads were merged into contigs using COPE and FqMerger. BLAST was used to align contigs to IMGT TRBV, TRBD and TRBJ reference genes, and CDR3 was defined according to IMGT. Highly expanded clones were defined as clonotypes with a frequency above 0.1%. Shannon entropy served as the measure of repertoire diversity, while the Gini coefficient captured V-J evenness. Clonotypes shared by more than one individual were considered public. Clones were called with MiXCR by TCRdb after fastp trimmed the public reads at Q25, and only in-frame beta chains were retained. CDR3 protein sequences are deduplicated, and each keeps its most common genes and DNA. The V and J calls, along with clone size, are taken from TCRdb and not from the paper's own processing. The sample contains over 400,000 distinct CDR3 sequences, roughly 15% of them found a single time. The ten largest clones capture roughly a sixth of the sample.

These data were likewise used in another study, on T cells in Graves' hyperthyroidism and ophthalmopathy. That second publication adds: A patient counted as having stable Graves' hyperthyroidism if no progression to ophthalmopathy occurred over 18 months of follow-up. Hyperthyroidism patients were newly diagnosed, had a disease duration of under 2 months, and were aged 18 to 65 years. Any patient with an uncontrolled infection, another autoimmune disease, pregnancy or lactation was excluded. Diagnoses were based on clinical symptoms, serum thyroxine and TRAb, thyroid ultrasound and orbital computed tomography. The TCR CDR3 was subjected to a first round of RT-PCR using the HTBI primer set and the Qiagen OneStep RT-PCR kit. Blood samples also contained most of the expanded thyroid clonotypes (frequency above 0.001), which suggests that blood repertoires may reflect thyroid immune responses. A 13 V-J signature model separated ophthalmopathy from stable hyperthyroidism, with 87.88% sensitivity and roughly 84% specificity in cross-validation and 80%/75% in testing. In validation, progression to ophthalmopathy was predicted by the model with approximately 67% sensitivity and just over 72% specificity, a median of around 6.5 months before onset. A discovery cohort of fewer than 110 patients, about 43 with Graves' ophthalmopathy and under 60 with stable Graves' hyperthyroidism, was used to find distinguishing TCR V-J signatures. Whether ophthalmopathy could be predicted prospectively was tested in an independent validation cohort made up of under 20 hyperthyroidism patients plus 17 patients who later progressed to ophthalmopathy. For training and testing, the 100 or so patients in the discovery cohort were randomly divided in a 7:3 ratio. In several Graves' hyperthyroidism patients, the study also compared T-cell repertoires from thyroid tissue with T-cell repertoires from blood. After blood sampling, hyperthyroidism patients were treated with methimazole at a starting dose of 30 mg daily, and ophthalmopathy patients were treated with high-dose intravenous methylprednisolone. The libraries were constructed in a second round of multiplex PCR and then size-selected and purified. Libraries were sequenced paired-end with 100 bp reads on an Illumina HiSeq2000. Raw data were processed with SOAPnuke, discarding reads with adapters, uncalled bases, mean Phred below 15, or no exact constant-primer or identifier match. High-quality paired reads were merged with COPE v1.2.5, and unique nucleotide sequences were defined as clonotypes. Clonotypes were aligned to IMGT TRBV, TRBD and TRBJ reference segments using MiTCR v1.1. The analysis was restricted to V-J combinations with a frequency above 0.0001, which together covered about 99% of the repertoires. The TCS score was defined as the ratio of F50 (clonal expansion) to E x V (chaos), calculated using BLOSUM62-based TCRdist between CDR3 peptides within each V-J. Welch's t-statistics and random forest reduced around 520 V-J features to 13, which were used in a naive Bayes classifier (R e1071). Sample size was not statistically predetermined, and investigators were not blinded to group allocation. The paper reports TCR Vbeta CDR3 sequencing of roughly 140 peripheral blood samples: over 40 ophthalmopathy, under 80 hyperthyroidism and approximately 17 progressor patients.

The rearrangement combines TRBV2 with TRBJ1-1; a weak D assignment points to TRBD1 (6 bases agree). The specimen comprised peripheral blood mononuclear cells (PBMCs), sampled at new diagnosis, from a patient treated with antithyroid drugs. The source is a woman between 45 and 60 years old with Graves disease. Donor details come from another sample of the same person, matched by shared clones. CDR3 loop: CASRGAQNTEAFF. Here is the DNA: TGTGCCAGCAGGGGGGCCCAAAACACTGAAGCTTTCTTT.